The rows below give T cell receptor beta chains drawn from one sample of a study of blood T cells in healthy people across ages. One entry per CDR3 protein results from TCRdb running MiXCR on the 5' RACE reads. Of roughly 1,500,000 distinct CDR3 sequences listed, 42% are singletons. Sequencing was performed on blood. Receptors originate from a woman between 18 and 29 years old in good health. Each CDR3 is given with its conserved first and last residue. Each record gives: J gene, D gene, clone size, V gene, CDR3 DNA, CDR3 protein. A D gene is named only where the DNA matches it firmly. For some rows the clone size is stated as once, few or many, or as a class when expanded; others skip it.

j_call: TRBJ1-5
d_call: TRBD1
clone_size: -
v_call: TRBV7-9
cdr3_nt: TGTGCCAGCAGCTACACAGGGGCCAATCAGCCCCAGCATTTT
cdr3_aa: CASSYTGANQPQHF

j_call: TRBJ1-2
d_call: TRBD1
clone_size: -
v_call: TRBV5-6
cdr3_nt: TGTGCCAGCAGCCCTGTATCCGGGGACAGGGAGATCTATGGCTACACCTTC
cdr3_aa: CASSPVSGDREIYGYTF

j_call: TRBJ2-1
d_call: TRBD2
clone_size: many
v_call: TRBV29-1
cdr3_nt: TGCAGCGTTGATAGTCCCAGCGGGAGGTCTTCCTACAATGAGCAGTTCTTC
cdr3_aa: CSVDSPSGRSSYNEQFF

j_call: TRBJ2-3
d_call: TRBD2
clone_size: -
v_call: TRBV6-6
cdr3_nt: TGTGCCAGCAGTTACGGGACTAGCGGGAGGAGGAAAGATACGCAGTATTTT
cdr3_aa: CASSYGTSGRRKDTQYF

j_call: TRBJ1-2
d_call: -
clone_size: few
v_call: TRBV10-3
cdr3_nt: TGTGCCATCAGTGTGTTGACAGGCACCAACTATGGCTACACCTTC
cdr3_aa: CAISVLTGTNYGYTF

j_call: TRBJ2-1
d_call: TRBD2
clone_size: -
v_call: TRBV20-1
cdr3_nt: TGCAGTGCACCCGCGGGGGGCCACAATGAGCAGTTCTTC
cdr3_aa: CSAPAGGHNEQFF

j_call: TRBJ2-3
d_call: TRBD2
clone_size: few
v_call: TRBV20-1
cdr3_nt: TGCAGTGCCCACAAAATAGCGGGGGCCACAGATACGCAGTATTTT
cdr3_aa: CSAHKIAGATDTQYF

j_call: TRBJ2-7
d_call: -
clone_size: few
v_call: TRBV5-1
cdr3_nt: TGCGCCAGCAGCTTAACAGGGAACGGCTACGAGCAGTACTTC
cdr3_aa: CASSLTGNGYEQYF

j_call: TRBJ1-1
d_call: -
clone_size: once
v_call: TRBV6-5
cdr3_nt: TGTGCCAACACTCCAAGGGCGAGCACTGAAGCTTTCTTT
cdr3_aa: CANTPRASTEAFF

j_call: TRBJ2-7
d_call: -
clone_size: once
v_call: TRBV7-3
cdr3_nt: TGTGCCAGCAGCGCCCTTCGCGGGGTGTCCTACAATGAGCAGTACTTC
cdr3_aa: CASSALRGVSYNEQYF

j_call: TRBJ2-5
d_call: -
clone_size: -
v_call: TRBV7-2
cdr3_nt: TGTGCCAGCAGCTTCGCTCTATCCCAAGAGACCCAGTACTTC
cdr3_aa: CASSFALSQETQYF

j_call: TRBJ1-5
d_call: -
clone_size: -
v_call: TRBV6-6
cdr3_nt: TGTGCCAGCAGTTCAGAGAGCAATCAGCCCCAGCATTTT
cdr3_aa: CASSSESNQPQHF

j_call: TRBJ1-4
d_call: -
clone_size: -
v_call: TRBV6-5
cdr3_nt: TGTGCCAGCAAAGCCACCGCGGGGTTTAAACTGTTTTTT
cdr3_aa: CASKATAGFKLFF

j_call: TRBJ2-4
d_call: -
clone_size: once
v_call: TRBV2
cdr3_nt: TGTGCCAGCAGAGATACAGGCGAAAACATTCAGTACTTC
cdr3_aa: CASRDTGENIQYF

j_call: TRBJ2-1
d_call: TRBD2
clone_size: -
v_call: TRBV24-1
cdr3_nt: TGTGCCACCAGTGAAGACGGGACTACGCACAATGAGCAGTTCTTC
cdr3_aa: CATSEDGTTHNEQFF

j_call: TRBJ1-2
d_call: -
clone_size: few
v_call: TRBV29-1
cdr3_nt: TGCAGCGTCACCCAGGGGTACGGCTATGGCTACACCTTC
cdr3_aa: CSVTQGYGYGYTF

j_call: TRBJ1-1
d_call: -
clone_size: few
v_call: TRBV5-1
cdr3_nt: TGCGCCAGCAGCTTTAAACGGGAGAACACTGAAGCTTTCTTT
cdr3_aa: CASSFKRENTEAFF

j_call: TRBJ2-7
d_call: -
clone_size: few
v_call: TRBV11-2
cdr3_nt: TGTGCCAGCAGCTTACTAGACGGGTTTTATTTAACGGACGAGCAGTACTTC
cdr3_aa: CASSLLDGFYLTDEQYF

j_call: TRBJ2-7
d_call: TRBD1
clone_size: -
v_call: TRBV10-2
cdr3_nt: TGCGCCAGCGGACAGGGTCTAAGCGAGCAGTACTTC
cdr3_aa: CASGQGLSEQYF

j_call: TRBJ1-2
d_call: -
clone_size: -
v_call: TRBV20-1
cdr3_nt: TGCAGTGCTAGGGAGGGGGGCCGCGGCTACACCTTC
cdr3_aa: CSAREGGRGYTF

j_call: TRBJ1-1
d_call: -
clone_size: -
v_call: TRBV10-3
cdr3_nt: TGTGCCATCAGTGGACAGGCCCCCACTGAAGCTTTCTTT
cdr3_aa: CAISGQAPTEAFF

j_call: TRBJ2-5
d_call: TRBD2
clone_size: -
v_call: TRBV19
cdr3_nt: TGTGCCAGTAGGGGACTAGCGGGGGCGAATGAGCAGTACTTC
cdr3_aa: CASRGLAGANEQYF

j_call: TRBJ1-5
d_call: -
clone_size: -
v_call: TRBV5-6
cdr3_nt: TGTGCCAGCAGCTCAGGGTCACAGCCCCAGCATTTT
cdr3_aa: CASSSGSQPQHF

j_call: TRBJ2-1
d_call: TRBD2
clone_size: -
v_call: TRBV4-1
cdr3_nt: TGCGCCAGCAGCCAAAGGGCCGAGGGAGGCGTACGGGGGGGAAGGAACAATGAGCAGTTCTTC
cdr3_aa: CASSQRAEGGVRGGRNNEQFF

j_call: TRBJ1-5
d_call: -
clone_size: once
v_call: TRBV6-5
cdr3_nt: TGTGCCAGCAGTCGGGGGAAACCCAATCAGCCCCAGCATTTT
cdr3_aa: CASSRGKPNQPQHF

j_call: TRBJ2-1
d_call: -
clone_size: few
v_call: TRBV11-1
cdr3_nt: TGTGCCAGCAGCGCTCTATGGGGCTCCTACAATGAGCAGTTCTTC
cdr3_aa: CASSALWGSYNEQFF

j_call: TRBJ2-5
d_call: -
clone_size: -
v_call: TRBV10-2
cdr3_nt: TGCGCCAGCGGGGGCACCTACAATGAGCAGTACTTC
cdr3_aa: CASGGTYNEQYF

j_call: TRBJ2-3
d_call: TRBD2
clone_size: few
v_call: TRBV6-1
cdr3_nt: TGTGCCGGGGAGCGGGAGAGCACAGATACGCAGTATTTT
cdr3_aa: CAGERESTDTQYF

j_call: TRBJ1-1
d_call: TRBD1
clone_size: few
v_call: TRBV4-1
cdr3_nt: TGCGCCAGCAGCCCCCTGTACAGGGGAGGGAGGAACACTGAAGCTTTCTTT
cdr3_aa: CASSPLYRGGRNTEAFF

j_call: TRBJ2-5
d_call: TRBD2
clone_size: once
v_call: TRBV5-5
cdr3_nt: TGTGCCAGCAGCTTGGGACTGACTAGCGGGGGCAATGAGCAGTACTTC
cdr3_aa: CASSLGLTSGGNEQYF

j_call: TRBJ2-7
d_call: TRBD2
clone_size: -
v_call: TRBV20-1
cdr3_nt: TGCAGTGCTGGTAGCGGGGGGTTCTACGAGCAGTACTTC
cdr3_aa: CSAGSGGFYEQYF

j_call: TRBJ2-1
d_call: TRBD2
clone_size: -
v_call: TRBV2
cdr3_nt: TGTGCCAGCACAAAGAGCGGGAGTAGTAATGAGCAGTTCTTC
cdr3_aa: CASTKSGSSNEQFF